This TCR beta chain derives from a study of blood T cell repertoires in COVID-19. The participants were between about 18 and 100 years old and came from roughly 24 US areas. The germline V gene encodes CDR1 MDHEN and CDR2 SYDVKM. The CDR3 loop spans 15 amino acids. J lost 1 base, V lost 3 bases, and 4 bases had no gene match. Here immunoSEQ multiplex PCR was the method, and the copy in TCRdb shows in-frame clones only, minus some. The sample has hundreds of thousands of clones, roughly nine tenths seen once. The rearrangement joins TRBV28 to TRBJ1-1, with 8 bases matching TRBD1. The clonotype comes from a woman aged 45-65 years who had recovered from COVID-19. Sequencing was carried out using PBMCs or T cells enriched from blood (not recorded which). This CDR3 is CASSLYRGANTEAFF. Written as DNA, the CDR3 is TGTGCCAGCAGTTTGTACAGGGGGGCGAACACTGAAGCTTTCTTT.